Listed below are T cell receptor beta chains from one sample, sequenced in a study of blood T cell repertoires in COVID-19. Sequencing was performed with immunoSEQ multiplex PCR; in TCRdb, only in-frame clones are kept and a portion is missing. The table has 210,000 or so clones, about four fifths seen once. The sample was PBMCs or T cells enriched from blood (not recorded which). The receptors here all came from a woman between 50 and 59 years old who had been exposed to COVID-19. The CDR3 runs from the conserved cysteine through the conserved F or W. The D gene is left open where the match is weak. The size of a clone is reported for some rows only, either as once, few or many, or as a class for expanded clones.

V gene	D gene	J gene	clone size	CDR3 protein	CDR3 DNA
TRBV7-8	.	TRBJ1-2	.	CASSLEGNYGYTF	TGTGCCAGCAGCTTGGAGGGAAACTATGGCTACACCTTC
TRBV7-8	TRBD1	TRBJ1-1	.	CASSPGRDRGVEAFF	TGTGCCAGCAGCCCAGGGCGGGACAGGGGTGTTGAAGCTTTCTTT
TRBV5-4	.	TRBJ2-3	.	CASSLAGTDTQYF	TGTGCCAGCAGCTTGGCGGGAACAGATACGCAGTATTTT
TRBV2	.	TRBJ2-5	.	CASRGGGETQYF	TGTGCCAGCAGGGGCGGCGGGGAGACCCAGTACTTC
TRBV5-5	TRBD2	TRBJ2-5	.	CASSHPSGVEETQYF	TGTGCCAGCAGCCACCCTAGCGGGGTGGAAGAGACCCAGTACTTC
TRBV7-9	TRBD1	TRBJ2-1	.	CASSLPGGVVHEQFF	TGTGCCAGCAGCTTACCAGGGGGTGTTGTCCATGAGCAGTTCTTC
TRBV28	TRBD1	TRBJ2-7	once	CASRGQIYEQYF	TGTGCCAGCAGGGGACAGATCTACGAGCAGTACTTC
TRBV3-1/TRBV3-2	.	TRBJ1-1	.	CASSLTLNTEAFF	TGTGCCAGCAGCCTGACTTTGAACACTGAAGCTTTCTTT
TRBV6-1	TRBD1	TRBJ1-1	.	CASSGQGAAGVNTEAFF	TGTGCCAGCAGTGGACAGGGGGCGGCGGGGGTGAACACTGAAGCTTTCTTT
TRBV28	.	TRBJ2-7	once	CASSHSYEQYF	TGTGCCAGCAGCCATTCCTACGAGCAGTACTTC
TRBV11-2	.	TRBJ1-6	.	CASSFPGNIPNSPLHF	TGTGCCAGCAGCTTTCCAGGGAATATACCCAATTCACCCCTCCACTTT
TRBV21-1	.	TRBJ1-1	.	CASYVASGWDTEAFF	TGTGCCAGCTATGTGGCTTCGGGTTGGGACACTGAAGCTTTCTTT
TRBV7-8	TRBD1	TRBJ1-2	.	CASSPTGFGYTF	TGTGCCAGCAGCCCGACAGGGTTTGGCTACACCTTC
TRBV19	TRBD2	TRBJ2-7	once	CASSLAGGIHEQYF	TGTGCCAGTAGTTTAGCGGGGGGGATCCACGAGCAGTACTTC
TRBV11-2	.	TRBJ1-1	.	CASSFGGTQEAFF	TGTGCCAGCAGCTTTGGGGGGACGCAAGAAGCTTTCTTT
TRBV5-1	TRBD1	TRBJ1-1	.	CASSATGGRGAFF	TGCGCCAGCAGCGCTACAGGGGGCAGAGGAGCTTTCTTT
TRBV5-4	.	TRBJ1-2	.	CASSSGTPNYGYTF	TGTGCCAGCAGCTCCGGGACACCTAACTATGGCTACACCTTC
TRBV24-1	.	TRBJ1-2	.	CATSTTEANYGYTF	TGTGCCACCAGCACCACAGAAGCCAACTATGGCTACACCTTC
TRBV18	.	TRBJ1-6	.	CASSPEGTASPLHF	TGTGCCAGCTCACCAGAGGGAACCGCTTCACCCCTCCACTTT
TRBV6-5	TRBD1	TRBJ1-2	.	CASSYRSGTGGRGYTF	TGTGCCAGCAGTTACCGCTCCGGGACAGGGGGCCGAGGCTACACCTTC
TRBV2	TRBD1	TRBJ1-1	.	CASSPLALRGMGAFF	TGTGCCAGCAGCCCACTAGCCCTCAGGGGGATGGGAGCTTTCTTT
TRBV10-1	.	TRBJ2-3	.	CASSEFVGAGTDTQYF	TGCGCCAGCAGTGAGTTTGTGGGGGCGGGCACAGATACGCAGTATTTT
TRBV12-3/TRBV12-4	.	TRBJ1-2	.	CASTLGGDYGYTF	TGTGCCAGCACCCTGGGGGGGGACTATGGCTACACCTTC
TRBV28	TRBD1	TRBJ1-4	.	CASNTYRGDGEKLFF	TGTGCCAGCAACACTTACAGGGGTGACGGTGAAAAACTGTTTTTT
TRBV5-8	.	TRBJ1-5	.	CASSLGGLSNQPQHF	TGTGCCAGCAGCTTGGGGGGACTGAGCAATCAGCCCCAGCATTTT
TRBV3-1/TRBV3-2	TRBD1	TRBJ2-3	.	CASSLQGATTDTQYF	TGTGCCAGCAGCCTACAGGGGGCGACCACAGATACGCAGTATTTT
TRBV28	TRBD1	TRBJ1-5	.	CASSFQGGRGQPQHF	TGTGCCAGCAGTTTCCAGGGGGGAAGAGGGCAGCCCCAGCATTTT
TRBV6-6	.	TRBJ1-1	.	CATTPQGTEAFF	TGTGCTACTACCCCTCAGGGGACTGAAGCTTTCTTT
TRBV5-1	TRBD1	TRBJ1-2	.	CASSSGTDLNYGYTF	TGCGCCAGCAGCTCTGGGACAGACCTTAACTATGGCTACACCTTC
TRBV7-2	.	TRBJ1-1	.	CASSLSGRIDTEAFF	TGTGCCAGCAGCTTGTCAGGGCGGATAGACACTGAAGCTTTCTTT
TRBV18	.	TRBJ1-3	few	CASSSFGMDSGNTIYF	TGTGCCAGCTCATCGTTCGGGATGGACTCTGGAAACACCATATATTTT
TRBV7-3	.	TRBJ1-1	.	CASSYTVNTEAFF	TGTGCCAGCAGCTATACAGTGAACACTGAAGCTTTCTTT
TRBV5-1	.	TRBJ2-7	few	CASSLDGRSYEQYF	TGCGCCAGCAGCTTGGATGGCAGATCCTACGAGCAGTACTTC
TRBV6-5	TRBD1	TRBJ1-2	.	CASSYSSAGGQYGYTF	TGTGCCAGCAGTTACTCGAGCGCGGGGGGACAGTATGGCTACACCTTC
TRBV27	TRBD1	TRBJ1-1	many	CASSYYRGLLNTEAFF	TGTGCCAGCAGCTATTACAGGGGTCTACTAAACACTGAAGCTTTCTTT
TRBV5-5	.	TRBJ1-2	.	CASSLGRNDGYTF	TGTGCCAGCAGCTTGGGGAGAAACGATGGCTACACCTTC
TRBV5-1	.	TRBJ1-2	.	CASSLGRPGGYTF	TGCGCCAGCAGCTTGGGCCGGCCGGGTGGCTACACCTTC
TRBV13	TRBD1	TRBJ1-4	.	CASSDRGPNEKLFF	TGTGCCAGCAGCGACAGGGGACCTAATGAAAAACTGTTTTTT
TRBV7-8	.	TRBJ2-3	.	CASSLWETSISTDTQYF	TGTGCCAGCAGCCTTTGGGAAACTAGCATTAGCACAGATACGCAGTATTTT
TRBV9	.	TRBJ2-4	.	CASSAGGVGGNIQYF	TGTGCCAGCAGCGCTGGAGGGGTTGGTGGTAACATTCAGTACTTC
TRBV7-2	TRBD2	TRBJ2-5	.	CASSSGLAGGPIRKETQYF	TGTGCCAGCAGCTCGGGACTAGCGGGGGGGCCTATCCGTAAAGAGACCCAGTACTTC
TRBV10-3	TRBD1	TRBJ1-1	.	CAISDRVNTEAFF	TGTGCCATCTCGGACAGGGTGAACACTGAAGCTTTCTTT
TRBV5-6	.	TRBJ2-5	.	CASSPRWGGTQYF	TGTGCCAGCAGCCCCCGGTGGGGCGGGACCCAGTACTTC
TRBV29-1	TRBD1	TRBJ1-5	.	CSAQTGAGQPQHF	TGCAGCGCCCAGACAGGGGCAGGTCAGCCCCAGCATTTT
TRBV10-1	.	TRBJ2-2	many	CASSGLGRGELFF	TGCGCCAGCAGTGGTCTAGGCCGCGGGGAGCTGTTTTTT
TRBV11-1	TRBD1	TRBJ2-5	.	CASSQRTGKGETQYF	TGTGCCAGCAGCCAACGGACAGGGAAGGGAGAGACCCAGTACTTC
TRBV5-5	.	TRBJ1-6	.	CASSLAEGQRNSPLHF	TGTGCCAGCAGCTTGGCCGAGGGACAAAGGAATTCACCCCTCCACTTT
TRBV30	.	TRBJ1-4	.	CAWRGYRATNEKLFF	TGTGCCTGGAGAGGATACAGGGCGACTAATGAAAAACTGTTTTTT
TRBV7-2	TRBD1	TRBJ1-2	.	CASPTGTGARGYTF	TGTGCCAGCCCAACCGGGACAGGGGCGAGGGGCTACACCTTC
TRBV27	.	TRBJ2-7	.	CASSLLQGGDEQYF	TGTGCCAGCAGTTTACTCCAGGGCGGGGACGAGCAGTACTTC
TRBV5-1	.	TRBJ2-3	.	CASTTGGRHTDTQYF	TGCGCCAGCACCACCGGGGGGCGACACACAGATACGCAGTATTTT